Each of the 30 T cell receptor beta chains below was sequenced from the same sample in a study of CD8 T cells in Susac syndrome. The authors reverse transcribed roughly 0.5 to 1 ug RNA with random hexamers. Each CDR3 protein is one row after TCRdb ran MiXCR on the immunoSEQ multiplex PCR reads. The sample lists about 76,000 distinct CDR3 sequences, 90% to 95% seen once, with less than 0.55% in the top ten. The sample taken for sequencing was CD8+ T cells from PBMCs. Source of these receptors: a human donor with multiple sclerosis.

CDR3 protein: CSARDRDRGGFDSNQPQHF. CDR3 sequence (DNA): TGCAGTGCTAGAGATCGGGACCGCGGGGGCTTTGATAGCAATCAGCCCCAGCATTTT. V is TRBV20-1 and J is TRBJ1-5; D is perhaps TRBD1 (6 bases). V was cut by 0 bases and J by 0 bases, with 21 bases left in between. Germline V CDR1 and CDR2: DFQATT, SNEGSKA (reference sequence). The CDR3 has 19 residues.

The CDR3 nucleotides read TGTGCCAGCAGCCCTAGGGGCAGCCCCAATCAGCCCCAGCATTTT. It codes for CASSPRGSPNQPQHF. The chain employs TRBV27 and TRBJ1-5, with D possibly matching TRBD1 (5 bases). The CDR3 loop spans 15 amino acids. Per the germline V gene, CDR1 is MNHEY and CDR2 is SMNVEV (reference sequence). The germline V and J ends were trimmed by 6 bases and 3 bases, with 15 bases remaining between them.

This clonotype was seen once. This rearrangement joins TRBV7-2 to TRBJ2-7; weak D call: TRBD2 (6 bases). Germline V gene data show CDR1 as SGHTA and CDR2 as FQGNSA. The V end lost 5 bases, the J end lost 2 bases, and 10 bases lay between the germline ends. The CDR3 has 13 residues. CDR3 sequence (DNA): TGTGCCAGCAGCACAGGACTAACCTACGAGCAGTACTTC. Translation gives CASSTGLTYEQYF.

This chain uses TRBV24-1 with TRBJ2-1; 12 nucleotides align to TRBD2. V shed 4 bases and J 6 bases; nucleotides not matched to a gene: 9. Germline CDR1 is KGHDR and CDR2 is SFDVKD. This CDR3 is 17 amino acids long. CDR3 in amino acids: CATSEPRLAGAGNEQFF. In DNA, the CDR3 is TGTGCCACCAGTGAGCCTCGACTAGCGGGGGCGGGCAATGAGCAGTTCTTC.

V usage is TRBV4-1 and J usage is TRBJ1-5, with D possibly being TRBD1 (5 bases). The CDR3 sequence is 15 residues long. V lost 3 bases, J lost 5 bases, and 14 bases lay in between. Germline V gene lookup returns CDR1 MGHRA and CDR2 YSYEKL. The chain's CDR3 is CASSHSGTTHQPQHF. In DNA form, the CDR3 reads TGCGCCAGCAGCCATTCTGGGACGACCCATCAGCCCCAGCATTTT.

The chain employs TRBV4-3 and TRBJ2-3; the match to TRBD2 covers 11 bases. CDR3 size: 16 residues. Germline lookup yields CDR1 LGHNA and CDR2 YSLEER. Trimming at V came to 1 base and at J to 4 bases, leaving 4 bases not matched to a gene. The CDR3 sequence: CASSQGSGRAADTQYF. CDR3 coding DNA: TGCGCCAGCAGCCAAGGTAGCGGGAGGGCGGCAGATACGCAGTATTTT.

The chain is built from TRBV11-2 and TRBJ2-1; 8 bases are shared with TRBD2. Germline CDR1 SGHAT, CDR2 FQNNGV. The CDR3 runs 15 residues. V dropped 6 bases and J dropped 4; count of bases not matched to a gene: 8. The CDR3 DNA reads as TGTGCCAGCAGTTTCTCACTAGCGGAATACAATGAGCAGTTCTTC. Protein product: CASSFSLAEYNEQFF.

The chain has TRBV19 and TRBJ2-1, with D possibly TRBD1 on 6 matching bases. Germline V gives CDR1 LNHDA, CDR2 SQIVND (reference sequence). There are 14 residues in the CDR3. Trimming stripped 6 bases from V and 0 bases from J, with 9 bases between. DNA for the CDR3: TGTGCCAGTAGAACAGGGAGCTCCTACAATGAGCAGTTCTTC. Amino acids: CASRTGSSYNEQFF.

The chain carries TRBV6-5 and TRBJ2-5; D gene ambiguous. Trimming removed 3 bases at V and 2 bases at J, with 13 bases between. The length of the CDR3 is 15 residues. Germline V gives CDR1 MNHEY, CDR2 SVGAGI. The CDR3 is CASSYIGEQQETQYF. CDR3 nucleotides: TGTGCCAGCAGTTATATAGGCGAACAACAAGAGACCCAGTACTTC.

The chain carries TRBV10-2 and TRBJ1-1, with 9 bases aligning to TRBD1. V was pared by 3 bases and J by 5 bases, with 4 bases of the junction left unmatched. The CDR3 is 14 amino acids. The germline V gene encodes CDR1 WSHSY and CDR2 SAAADI. The CDR3 nucleotides are TGCGCCAGCAGTGAAGGGACAGGGAAAACTGAAGCTTTCTTT. As protein: CASSEGTGKTEAFF.

This chain uses TRBV19 with TRBJ1-2, with D perhaps matching TRBD1 (5 bases). There are 13 residues in the CDR3. V lost 3 bases to trimming and J lost 3 bases, with 8 bases between them. Germline assignment: CDR1 LNHDA and CDR2 SQIVND (reference sequence). The CDR3 here is CASSIGTDYGYTF. Written as DNA, the CDR3 is TGTGCCAGTAGTATTGGGACGGACTATGGCTACACCTTC.

This clonotype was observed once. The chain has TRBV5-1 and TRBJ1-2, with a tentative D call TRBD1 (6 bases). The CDR3 extends over 16 amino acids. Trimming left V 2 bases short and J 0 bases short, with 14 bases between. Germline lookup yields CDR1 SGHRS and CDR2 YFSETQ. CDR3 sequence reads: CASSFLDGGTNYGYTF. The CDR3 DNA follows: TGCGCCAGCAGCTTTTTGGATGGGGGCACTAACTATGGCTACACCTTC.

The chain is built from TRBV7-9 and TRBJ2-7; 7 positions agree with TRBD1. With 4 bases clipped from V and 2 bases from J, the junction kept 17 bases outside the gene matches. The CDR3 has 18 residues. Germline V gene sequence: CDR1 SEHNR, CDR2 FQNEAQ (reference sequence). CDR3 loop: CASSSAAGTAQGAYEQYF. In DNA form, the CDR3 reads TGTGCCAGCAGCTCAGCCGCCGGGACAGCCCAGGGGGCCTACGAGCAGTACTTC.

The genes are TRBV28 and TRBJ2-3, with D hard to call. Germline-derived CDR1 and CDR2 are MDHEN and SYDVKM. This CDR3 spans 11 amino acids. Trimming removed 5 bases at V and 4 bases at J, with 4 bases between. This chain's CDR3 is CASSVADTQYF. The CDR3 DNA sequence: TGTGCCAGCAGTGTAGCAGATACGCAGTATTTT.

The V call is TRBV9, the J call TRBJ2-1; no reliable D call. The V gene lost 2 bases and the J gene lost 4 bases, with 16 bases spanning the gap. The CDR3 consists of 16 residues. Germline V lookup: CDR1 SGDLS, CDR2 YYNGEE. CDR3 protein: CASSVSSGTPYNEQFF. The CDR3, as DNA: TGTGCCAGCAGCGTCTCATCCGGTACTCCTTACAATGAGCAGTTCTTC.

The V call is TRBV7-3, the J call TRBJ2-3, with a tentative D call TRBD2 (5 bases). The CDR3 covers 15 residues. V was clipped by 6 bases and J by 5 bases, with 18 bases between them. Germline V gives CDR1 SGHTA, CDR2 FQGTGA. The CDR3 region is CASRQTSRIRDTQYF. Here the CDR3 DNA reads TGTGCCAGCAGACAAACTAGTCGGATAAGAGATACGCAGTATTTT.

The CDR3 is CASSPGRGPNKYNEQFF. The CDR3 DNA sequence: TGCGCCAGCAGCCCCGGCCGAGGGCCTAACAAGTACAATGAGCAGTTCTTC. The chain links TRBV5-1 to TRBJ2-1; weak D call: TRBD2 (5 bases). The germline V and J ends were trimmed by 4 bases and 4 bases, with 21 bases remaining between them. This CDR3 contains 17 residues. The germline V gene encodes CDR1 SGHRS and CDR2 YFSETQ.

This chain joins TRBV4-1 and TRBJ1-4, with a tentative D call TRBD1 (6 bases). CDR1 is MGHRA, CDR2 YSYEKL, per germline. The CDR3 has 19 amino acids. V was trimmed by 3 bases and J by 6 bases, leaving 26 bases between them. The CDR3 reads CASSQVKIGGTPHYEKLFF. CDR3 nucleotides: TGCGCCAGCAGCCAGGTTAAGATTGGGGGGACACCGCACTATGAAAAACTGTTTTTT.

This clonotype was counted only a few times. The CDR3 reads CASSVTGSNEQFF. The DNA of the CDR3 is TGTGCCAGTAGTGTTACAGGGAGCAATGAGCAGTTCTTC. The chain combines TRBV19 with TRBJ2-1, with a weak D call TRBD1 (6 bases). In germline, CDR1 is LNHDA, CDR2 SQIVND (reference sequence). This CDR3 is 13 amino acids long. Trimming cost V 5 bases and J 6 bases, with 11 bases left between them.

The chain is built from TRBV14 and TRBJ2-7, with D hard to call. V gave up 0 bases and J gave up 5 bases, with 5 bases separating them. Germline CDR1 reads SGHDN; CDR2 reads FVKESK. The CDR3 consists of 12 residues. CDR3 in amino acids: CASSQEWNEQYF. CDR3 DNA sequence: TGTGCCAGCAGCCAAGAATGGAACGAGCAGTACTTC.

J is TRBJ2-6 and V is TRBV28, with D uncertain. The CDR3 runs 18 residues. Germline lookup yields CDR1 MDHEN and CDR2 SYDVKM. Trimming cost V 2 bases and J 0 bases, with 14 bases left between them. The CDR3 nucleotides are TGTGCCAGCAGTTTACGTTGGTACGCCGCCTCTGGGGCCAACGTCCTGACTTTC. Its translation is CASSLRWYAASGANVLTF.

The CDR3 region has the DNA TGTGCCAGCACAGCTACAGGGCTCGAGCAGTACTTC. This sequence encodes CASTATGLEQYF. The rearrangement links TRBV13 to TRBJ2-7; D might be TRBD1 (6 bases). Germline CDR1 reads PRHDT; CDR2 reads FYEKMQ (reference sequence). This CDR3 comprises 12 residues. Trimming shortened V by 7 bases and J by 6 bases, and 13 bases separated the two germline ends.

J is TRBJ2-1 and V is TRBV20-1, with D possibly matching TRBD1 (6 bases). Germline values: CDR1 DFQATT, CDR2 SNEGSKA (reference sequence). The CDR3 totals 11 residues. V was trimmed by 3 bases and J by 10 bases, leaving 10 bases between them. The DNA for the CDR3 is TGCAGTGCTAGGACAGGAGTAGAGCAGTTCTTC. Its protein is CSARTGVEQFF.

The V and J genes are TRBV6-5 and TRBJ1-2; D is unclear. Trimming cost V 2 bases and J 4 bases, with 8 bases left between them. Germline V CDR1 and CDR2: MNHEY, SVGAGI. The CDR3 sequence is 13 residues long. In nucleotides, the CDR3 is TGTGCCAGCAGTTACGAAGGTTTCTATGGCTACACCTTC. Residues: CASSYEGFYGYTF.

The chain has TRBV6-2 or TRBV6-3 and TRBJ2-1; D gene unclear. Between the trimmed V and J ends, which lost 2 bases and 0 bases, there was a span of 11 bases. Germline values: CDR1 MNHEY, CDR2 SVGEGT. CDR3 length: 16 amino acids. The CDR3, as DNA: TGTGCCAGCAGTTACCTCCTGGTTAGCTCCTACAATGAGCAGTTCTTC. Its translation is CASSYLLVSSYNEQFF.

The chain employs TRBV28 and TRBJ1-4; unclear D gene. CDR1 MDHEN and CDR2 SYDVKM come from the germline V gene. The CDR3 length is 14 residues. V lost 3 bases and J 3 bases, leaving 8 bases between the germline ends. The CDR3 loop reads CASSLPAPNEKLFF. DNA for the CDR3: TGTGCCAGCAGTTTGCCCGCACCTAATGAAAAACTGTTTTTT.

This CDR3 reads CASSFEKGAPDTDTQYF. The CDR3 DNA sequence: TGTGCCAGCAGCTTCGAGAAGGGGGCTCCAGATACAGATACGCAGTATTTT. The rearrangement uses TRBV12-3 or TRBV12-4 and TRBJ2-3; TRBD1 aligns across 7 bases. V shed 6 bases, J shed 3 bases, and the junction held 15 bases outside the gene matches. The CDR3 runs to 17 residues.

This chain connects TRBV11-2 to TRBJ2-1; D gene uncertain. Trimming left V 3 bases short and J 9 bases short, with 9 bases between. The V gene's germline CDR1 is SGHAT and CDR2 FQNNGV. CDR3 size: 12 residues. Here the CDR3 reads CASSFASPEQFF. The CDR3 DNA reads as TGTGCCAGCAGCTTCGCAAGTCCTGAGCAGTTCTTC.

This clonotype has a handful of counts. The chain is built from TRBV5-1 and TRBJ2-7; tentative D call: TRBD1 (6 bases). V was pared by 0 bases and J by 2 bases, with 9 bases between. Germline V lookup: CDR1 SGHRS, CDR2 YFSETQ. This CDR3 region has 14 residues. The CDR3 DNA reads TGCGCCAGCAGCTTGGGACAGGCTACCTACGAGCAGTACTTC. It codes for CASSLGQATYEQYF.

The rearrangement joins TRBV6-6 to TRBJ2-7; tentatively, D is TRBD2 (7 bases). The CDR3 runs to 16 residues. V lost 0 bases and J 2 bases, leaving 14 bases between the germline ends. Germline V gene data show CDR1 as MNHNY and CDR2 as SVGAGI (reference sequence). The CDR3 is CASSYSEEGGAYEQYF. The CDR3 DNA sequence: TGTGCCAGCAGTTACTCGGAAGAGGGGGGGGCCTACGAGCAGTACTTC.